The sequence of this T cell receptor beta chain was determined in a study of T cells expressing NK-cell markers. A remark on this clonotype: Its antigen remains unknown.

What made the TCR beta cDNA was 5'RACE template switching with UMIs. Reanalyzing the 5' RACE reads, TCRdb keeps one entry per CDR3 protein, without DNA. The sample is made up of 500,000 to 600,000 distinct CDR3 sequences, and the top ten hold about 3.6% of it. Study-wide results and limits: Dominant NKG2C+ clonotypes in 5 or 6 donors made up about 1.0-8% of CD8+ T cells.

Material for sequencing was blood T cells: a sorted CD56 or NKG2C T cell subset, CD4+ or CD8+ T cells, or bulk PBMC T cells (not recorded which). The source of this sequence is a man aged 18 to 30 in good health.

The CDR3 is CASTASSGANVLTF. V gene TRBV27 combines with J gene TRBJ2-6. The CDR3 is made up of 14 amino acids. Germline V gives CDR1 MNHEY, CDR2 SMNVEV (reference sequence).